This TCR beta chain was profiled in a study of human T cells and chemical hapten exposure (dated by TCRdb to the early 2020s). Broadly, across the study: For sensitization, 2% DPC in acetone was applied to a 2 cm by 2 cm area of upper inner arm skin. This study followed changes in the peripheral blood TCR repertoire in vivo during primary and secondary sensitization of alopecia patients to the hapten diphenylcyclopropenone (DPC). Under 30 alopecia patients gave blood for TCR sequencing at one to four time points (pre-sensitization, 2, 6 and 24 weeks). Throughout the approximately 24-week study period, patients were also given weekly therapeutic DPC doses on the scalp. The patient cohort, mostly female, included alopecia areata with under or over 50% scalp involvement, alopecia totalis and alopecia universalis. The libraries were sequenced as a pool, and the TCR yield per sample differed mostly because of small variations in library volumes within the pool. Blood samples were taken from patients before sensitization (week 0) and at 2, 6 and about 24 weeks after DPC sensitization. Patch tests used Finn chambers with 0.01% DPC on the upper back, scored after 6 days by International Contact Dermatitis Research Group standards.

The method was RACE. The data were produced on a NextSeq 500. Library preparation attached unique molecular identifiers to individual cDNA molecules for quantitative, reproducible TCR counting. Each blood RNA sample was used to sequence both TCR alpha and TCR beta chains. As for the original processing: Samples had a median of 95,638 TCRs, with a range from roughly 23,224 to 700,000. V, J and CDR3 annotation of the TCR reads was carried out using the Decombinator software suite. Every sample was subsampled to the same number of TCRs (28,000) for the PS versus PT1 abundance plots. Expanded TCRs were defined as absent before sensitization and observed at least eight times at the 2-week time point. TCRdb reran the public reads through fastp at Q25 and MiXCR, keeping productive beta chains. Entries that share a CDR3 protein sequence are merged under the most common genes and DNA. None of the V and J calls come from the authors' own analysis; TCRdb made them. This sample holds about 90,000 distinct CDR3 sequences; roughly 11% were observed only once. The leading ten clones occupy 0.85% to 1.2% of the sample.

According to the germline V gene (reference sequence), CDR1 reads SGHAT and CDR2 reads FQDESV. The cysteine opens and the phenylalanine closes a CDR3 of 14 amino acids. CDR3 DNA is the only sequence kept; it has 42 bases, read in frame from the first base. V sheds 5 bases and J sheds 4 bases, leaving 11 bases between their ends. The sample's time point label, in plain terms: patch test 3, about 24 weeks after DPC sensitization. Explained via the paper, the treatment or condition label denotes: therapeutic diphenylcyclopropenone sensitization with weekly scalp DPC. At every patch-test visit, the blood draw took place before the patch test was put on. Patients were eligible if aged 18 to 70, diagnosed with alopecia and judged suitable for DPC therapy, and pregnant patients were excluded. Unfractionated whole blood was collected in Tempus Blood RNA tubes, and total RNA was extracted from that blood.

This clonotype was detected a few times. The antigen it recognizes is unknown. The sample holds no much larger clone one base away, and base qualities are not on file. General study outcomes and caveats: Alopecia, a presumed autoimmune disease, was present in all patients, so the immune response of the patients might differ from that of healthy individuals. Patch test score was positively correlated with the number of PT1 expanded TCRs, with significance at thresholds 8, 16 and 32 but not at 4. After repeated subsampling, the strength of the expansion versus patch-test correlation and the threshold at which it became significant changed. Expanded TCRs formed significantly more large CDR3 similarity clusters than pre-sensitization or healthy control sets, consistent with antigen-driven responses. No change with DPC sensitization was found in the number of TCRs above 1 in 1000 frequency, and no evidence of global repertoire structure alterations was found.

Recombination linked TRBV11-1 to TRBJ2-2; the D gene is unclear. Sample: whole blood, taken in connection with sensitization to the hapten diphenylcyclopropenone (DPC). This TCR came from a young woman with alopecia areata. Some clones in this sample may be carry-over from other donors' samples. The CDR3 protein: CASSPHGPTGELFF. The bases read TGTGCCAGCAGCCCACACGGGCCCACCGGGGAGCTGTTTTTT.